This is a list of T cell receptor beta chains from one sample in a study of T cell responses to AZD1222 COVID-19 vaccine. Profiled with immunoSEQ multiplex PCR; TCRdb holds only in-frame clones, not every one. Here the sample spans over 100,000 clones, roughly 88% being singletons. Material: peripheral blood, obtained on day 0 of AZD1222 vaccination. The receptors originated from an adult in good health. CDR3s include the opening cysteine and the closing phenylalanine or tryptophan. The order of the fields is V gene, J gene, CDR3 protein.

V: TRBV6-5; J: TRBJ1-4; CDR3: CASSYVSRNEKLFF
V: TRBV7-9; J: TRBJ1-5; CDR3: CASSPQGADQPQHF
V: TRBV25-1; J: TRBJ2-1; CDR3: CASSEFGQGRDNEQFF
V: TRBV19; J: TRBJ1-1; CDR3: CASSNTGGYTEAFF
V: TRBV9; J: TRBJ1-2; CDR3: CASSAIGVNYGYTF
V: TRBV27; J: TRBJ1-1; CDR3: CASTFWPGNTEAFF
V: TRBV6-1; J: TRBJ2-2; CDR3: CASSERVAGNTGELFF
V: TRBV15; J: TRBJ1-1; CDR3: CATSPPLMDTEAFF
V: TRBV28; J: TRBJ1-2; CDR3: CASSLLSSYYGYTF
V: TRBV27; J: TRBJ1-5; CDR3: CASSRFVRGSNQPQHF
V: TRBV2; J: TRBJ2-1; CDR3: CASSERGLKFGEQFF
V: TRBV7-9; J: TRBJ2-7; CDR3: CASSKGGQGHEQYF
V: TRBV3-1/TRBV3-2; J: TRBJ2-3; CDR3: CASRLSGGKETQYF
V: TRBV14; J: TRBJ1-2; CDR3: CASSQDSRYGYTF
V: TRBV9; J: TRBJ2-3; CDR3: CASSDLAGGDSTDTQYF
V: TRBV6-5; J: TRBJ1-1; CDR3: CASSSVTGGKAFF
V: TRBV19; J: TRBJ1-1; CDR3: CASSIGQGATEAFF